These T cell receptor beta chains were read from a single sample in a study of blood T cell repertoires in COVID-19. The repertoire was sequenced with immunoSEQ multiplex PCR; TCRdb's copy has only in-frame clones and lacks some. The sample holds 350,000 to 400,000 clones, roughly nine tenths seen once. Sequencing was carried out using PBMCs or T cells enriched from blood (not recorded which). All receptors come from a woman between 40 and 50 years old who had been exposed to COVID-19. Both conserved end residues are part of each CDR3. D genes are given only for firm matches. Clone size, where shown, is once, few, many, or a class for clones that have expanded.

TRBD2	.	TRBJ2-3	TRBV19	CASSPRGAGGDTQYF	TGTGCCAGTTCCCCGCGGGGGGCCGGGGGAGATACGCAGTATTTT
.	.	TRBJ1-3	TRBV5-1	CASSSSPVSGNTIYF	TGCGCCAGCAGCTCATCCCCGGTCTCTGGAAACACCATATATTTT
.	.	TRBJ2-6	TRBV2	CASSGRGRDHSGANVLTF	TGTGCCAGCAGTGGGCGCGGGCGGGACCACTCTGGGGCCAACGTCCTGACTTTC
.	.	TRBJ2-1	TRBV15	CATSRVINFNEQFF	TGTGCCACCAGCAGAGTCATCAACTTCAATGAGCAGTTCTTC
.	.	TRBJ2-1	TRBV24-1	CATSQGLMDNEQFF	TGTGCCACCAGTCAGGGGCTGATGGACAATGAGCAGTTCTTC
TRBD2	.	TRBJ2-2	TRBV9	CASSATSGGQNTGELFF	TGTGCCAGCAGCGCGACTAGCGGGGGCCAGAACACCGGGGAGCTGTTTTTT
TRBD1	.	TRBJ1-3	TRBV4-1	CASSNGDRGLSSGNTIYF	TGCGCCAGCAGCAACGGAGACAGGGGGCTGAGCTCTGGAAACACCATATATTTT
.	.	TRBJ1-6	TRBV27	CASRRTGRSPLHF	TGTGCCAGCAGAAGAACAGGGAGATCACCCCTCCACTTT
TRBD1	once	TRBJ1-6	TRBV19	CASSIIVGTGTSPLHF	TGTGCCAGTAGTATAATTGTCGGGACAGGGACTTCACCCCTCCACTTT
.	.	TRBJ2-6	TRBV11-3	CASSLVQGSGANVLTF	TGTGCCAGCAGCTTAGTCCAGGGGTCCGGGGCCAACGTCCTGACTTTC
.	.	TRBJ1-4	TRBV9	CASSGSPPGQPSNEKLFF	TGTGCCAGCAGCGGGTCCCCCCCCGGACAGCCTTCTAATGAAAAACTGTTTTTT
TRBD1	.	TRBJ1-6	TRBV6-6	CASSPQGAGSYNSPLHF	TGTGCCAGCAGTCCTCAGGGGGCCGGCTCCTATAATTCACCCCTCCACTTT
TRBD1	.	TRBJ2-6	TRBV4-1	CASTQIRMGQGFGANVLTF	TGCGCCAGCACCCAGATACGGATGGGACAGGGTTTTGGGGCCAACGTCCTGACTTTC
.	.	TRBJ2-7	TRBV2	CASRQGYEQYF	TGTGCCAGCAGACAGGGTTACGAGCAGTACTTC
TRBD1	.	TRBJ1-2	TRBV5-1	CASSLQGIDGYTF	TGCGCCAGCAGCTTACAGGGGATCGATGGCTACACCTTC
.	.	TRBJ1-2	TRBV28	CASSSPDSYGYTF	TGTGCCAGCAGTTCCCCGGACTCCTATGGCTACACCTTC
.	.	TRBJ1-2	TRBV19	CASSPRRGFYTF	TGTGCCAGTAGTCCAAGAAGAGGGTTCTACACCTTC
.	.	TRBJ1-1	TRBV9	CASNPLGAVNTEAFF	TGTGCCAGCAACCCCCTTGGGGCCGTGAACACTGAAGCTTTCTTT
.	.	TRBJ2-7	TRBV11-3	CASSLRGGEQYF	TGTGCCAGCAGCTTAAGAGGGGGCGAGCAGTACTTC
.	once	TRBJ1-6	TRBV5-4	CASSLEEGIGPLHF	TGTGCCAGCAGCTTGGAGGAGGGCATAGGGCCCCTCCACTTT
.	.	TRBJ1-1	TRBV3-1/TRBV3-2	CASSQGTIFGAAMNTEAFF	TGTGCCAGCAGCCAAGGTACAATCTTTGGGGCCGCAATGAACACTGAAGCTTTCTTT
.	once	TRBJ1-2	TRBV5-4	CASSWVGGQVDGYTF	TGTGCCAGCAGCTGGGTGGGGGGGCAGGTTGATGGCTACACCTTC
.	.	TRBJ1-5	TRBV18	CASSPRGEEDQPQHF	TGTGCCAGCTCACCCCGAGGAGAAGAGGATCAGCCCCAGCATTTT
.	.	TRBJ1-6	TRBV27	CASSLTSSSPLHF	TGTGCCAGCAGTTTAACTAGCAGTTCACCCCTCCACTTT
.	.	TRBJ1-1	TRBV6-5	CASSYLGGPNTEAFF	TGTGCCAGCAGTTACTTGGGGGGTCCGAACACTGAAGCTTTCTTT
.	.	TRBJ1-5	TRBV19	CASSIGSGGYRPQHF	TGTGCCAGTAGTATTGGCTCGGGGGGATACCGGCCCCAGCATTTT
TRBD1	.	TRBJ1-1	TRBV6-2/TRBV6-3	CASSLGGANTEAFF	TGTGCCAGCAGCCTAGGGGGCGCGAACACTGAAGCTTTCTTT
TRBD1	.	TRBJ1-2	TRBV27	CASSLVADRAYGYTF	TGTGCCAGCAGTTTAGTTGCGGACAGGGCCTATGGCTACACCTTC
.	.	TRBJ2-1	TRBV27	CASSLAGGSYNEQFF	TGTGCCAGCAGTTTAGCCGGGGGCTCCTACAATGAGCAGTTCTTC